One sample yielded the 5 T cell receptor beta chains listed below, sequenced in a study of CD8 T cells in Susac syndrome. Random hexamers served to reverse transcribe about 0.5 to 1 ug RNA. TCRdb ran MiXCR on the immunoSEQ multiplex PCR reads and lists one entry per CDR3 protein. The top ten hold under 0.15% of the sample, which has about 150,000 distinct CDR3 sequences, less than 97% seen once. The sample comprised CD8+ T cells from PBMCs. Receptors originate from a human donor with multiple sclerosis.

The genes are TRBV5-8 and TRBJ1-1; a weak D match, TRBD1 (5 bases). Germline values: CDR1 SGHTS, CDR2 YDEGEE. Between the trimmed V and J ends, which lost 1 base and 3 bases, there was a span of 7 bases. The CDR3 has 13 residues. CDR3 residues: CASSLTGHTEAFF. As DNA, the CDR3 is TGTGCCAGCAGCTTGACAGGCCACACTGAAGCTTTCTTT.

This clonotype occurred once. The chain employs TRBV5-4 and TRBJ1-2; the D is unclear. Per germline, CDR1 SGHNT and CDR2 YYREEE (reference sequence). The ends were cut back, 0 bases at V and 4 bases at J, with 10 bases in the middle. CDR3 length: 14 amino acids. The chain's CDR3 is CASSLEAASYGYTF. DNA for the CDR3: TGTGCCAGCAGCTTGGAGGCAGCTTCCTATGGCTACACCTTC.

About this clonotype itself: The junction departs from the called germline gene at one end, perhaps through a read error. This sequence joins TRBV18 and TRBJ2-5; D call uncertain. The CDR3 loop spans 14 amino acids. Germline V CDR1 and CDR2: KGHSH, LQKENI. CDR3 sequence: CASSRATEQETQYF. The CDR3 DNA is TGTGCCAGTTCACGAGCCACAGAACAAGAGACCCAGTACTTC.

This chain connects TRBV6-1 to TRBJ1-2; D unresolved. Trimming shortened V by 2 bases and J by 0 bases, and 10 bases separated the two germline ends. There are 15 residues in the CDR3. Germline V gives CDR1 MNHNS, CDR2 SASEGT. The CDR3 region has the DNA TGTGCCAGCAGTGAATGGGATCTTCCTAACTATGGCTACACCTTC. The encoded protein is CASSEWDLPNYGYTF.

The J gene is TRBJ1-2, the V gene TRBV29-1; 9 positions match TRBD1. The CDR3 length is 14 residues. Germline V gene data show CDR1 as SQVTM and CDR2 as ANQGSEA. With 4 bases clipped from V and 4 bases from J, the junction kept 7 bases outside the gene matches. DNA for the CDR3: TGCAGCGTTGGGGCGGGACAGGGAGGCTATGGCTACACCTTC. This translates into CSVGAGQGGYGYTF.